The 5 T cell receptor beta chains below come from one sample, sequenced in a study of T cells in Graves' hyperthyroidism and ophthalmopathy. The investigators amplified TCR beta CDR3 regions from RNA transcripts. First-round RT-PCR targeting the TCR CDR3 was performed with the HTBI primer set. TCRdb re-called the multiplex PCR reads through MiXCR, storing one row per CDR3 protein. The sample carries 300,000 to 350,000 distinct CDR3 sequences, roughly 20% recorded once. The sequencing input was blood. These receptors were taken from a woman between 50 and 59 years old with Graves' hyperthyroidism.

This clonotype was counted many times. The chain carries TRBV11-1 and TRBJ2-7, with D perhaps matching TRBD1 (5 bases). This CDR3 is built from 13 residues. CDR1 and CDR2 from the germline V gene are SGHAT and FQDESV (reference sequence). Trimming stripped 5 bases from V and 3 bases from J, with 11 bases between. The CDR3 reads CASSPGQHYEQYF. As DNA, the CDR3 is TGTGCCAGCAGCCCAGGACAACACTACGAGCAGTACTTC.

This clonotype is a singleton in its sample. The junction differs from germline at one of its ends, possibly a read error. The chain recombines TRBV6-5 with TRBJ2-5; 8 bases map to TRBD1. Germline CDR1 reads MNHEY; CDR2 reads SVGAGI. This CDR3 has 16 residues. The CDR3: CASGYSQGAPGETQYF. DNA of the CDR3: TGTGCCAGCGGTTACTCGCAGGGGGCGCCTGGGGAGACCCAGTACTTC.

Only a few counts were recorded for this clonotype. The chain is built from TRBV29-1 and TRBJ2-1, with 11 bases that match TRBD2. Per germline, CDR1 SQVTM and CDR2 ANQGSEA. Trimming took 7 bases from V and 5 from J; bases not matched to a gene: 10. The CDR3 is made up of 15 amino acids. In DNA form, the CDR3 reads TGCAGCGCCACTGGCGGGACTAGCGGCCACAATGAGCAGTTCTTC. It yields the protein CSATGGTSGHNEQFF.

In this sample, this clonotype turned up once. This chain joins TRBV5-1 and TRBJ2-3, with D possibly matching TRBD1 (5 bases). Germline assignment: CDR1 SGHRS and CDR2 YFSETQ. The CDR3 is made up of 15 amino acids. Trimming removed 0 bases from V and 3 bases from J, with 11 bases in between. CDR3 nucleotide sequence: TGCGCCAGCAGCTTGGAGGGTAAGGGGACAGATACGCAGTATTTT. It is translated as CASSLEGKGTDTQYF.

The V call is TRBV5-4, the J call TRBJ2-5; D is possibly TRBD1 or TRBD2 (6 bases each). CDR1 and CDR2 from the germline V gene are SGHNT and YYREEE (reference sequence). This CDR3 comprises 16 residues. Trimming cost V 4 bases and J 5 bases, with 21 bases left between them. DNA of the CDR3: TGTGCCAGCAGCACCGGGGGTGCAGGGGTGAAGGAGACCCAGTACTTC. Residues: CASSTGGAGVKETQYF. Looking up the rest from reference TRBV5-4 and TRBJ2-5 gives the full variable domain: ETGVTQSPTHLIKTRGQQVTLRCSSQSGHNTVSWYQQALGQGPQFIFQYYREEENGRGNFPPRFSGLQFPNYSSELNVNALELDDSALYLCASSTGGAGVKETQYFGPGTRLLVL.